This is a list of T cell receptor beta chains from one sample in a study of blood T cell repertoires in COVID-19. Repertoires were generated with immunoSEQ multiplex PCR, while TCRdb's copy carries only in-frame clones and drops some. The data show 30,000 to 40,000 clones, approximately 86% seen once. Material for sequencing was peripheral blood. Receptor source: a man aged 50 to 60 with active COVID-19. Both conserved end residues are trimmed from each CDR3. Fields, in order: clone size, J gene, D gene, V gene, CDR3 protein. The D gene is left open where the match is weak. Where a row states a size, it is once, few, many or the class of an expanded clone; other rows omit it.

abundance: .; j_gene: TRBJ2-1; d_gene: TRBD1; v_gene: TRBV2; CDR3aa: AIPRYAGGSYNEQF
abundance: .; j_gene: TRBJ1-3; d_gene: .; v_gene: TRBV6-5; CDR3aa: ASRAGTGNTIY
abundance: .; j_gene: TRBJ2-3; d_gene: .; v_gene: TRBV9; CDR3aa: ASSVEAGAYTDTQY
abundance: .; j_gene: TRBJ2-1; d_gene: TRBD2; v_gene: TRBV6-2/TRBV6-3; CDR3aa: ASSYSKLAGGREQF
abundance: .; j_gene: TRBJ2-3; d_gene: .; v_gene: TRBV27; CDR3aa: ASSSQVLISYTQY
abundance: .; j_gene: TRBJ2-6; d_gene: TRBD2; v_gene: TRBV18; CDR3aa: ASSPVLGGVGANVLT
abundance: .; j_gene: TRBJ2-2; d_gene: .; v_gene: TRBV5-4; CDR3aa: ASSLASSSPNTGELF
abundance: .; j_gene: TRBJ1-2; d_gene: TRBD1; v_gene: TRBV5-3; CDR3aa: ARSRIGPGQGGWDYT
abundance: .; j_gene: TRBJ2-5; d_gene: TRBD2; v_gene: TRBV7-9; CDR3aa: ASSFPSGAETQY
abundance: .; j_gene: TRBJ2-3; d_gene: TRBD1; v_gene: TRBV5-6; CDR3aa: ASSRARDRGRSISDTQY
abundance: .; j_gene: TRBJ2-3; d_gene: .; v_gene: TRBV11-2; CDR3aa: ASSLVQNTDTQY
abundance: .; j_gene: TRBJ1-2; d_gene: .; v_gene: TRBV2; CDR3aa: ASSEPRDAAYT
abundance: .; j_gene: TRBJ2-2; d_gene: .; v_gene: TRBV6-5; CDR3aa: ASSYGLTGELF
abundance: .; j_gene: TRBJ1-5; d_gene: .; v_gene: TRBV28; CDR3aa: ASSSVDQPQH
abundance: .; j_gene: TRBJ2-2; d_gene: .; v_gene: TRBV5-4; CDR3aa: ASSFLTMGTGELF
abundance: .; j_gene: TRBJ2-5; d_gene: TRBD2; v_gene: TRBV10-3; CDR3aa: AISGTSGGLGETQY
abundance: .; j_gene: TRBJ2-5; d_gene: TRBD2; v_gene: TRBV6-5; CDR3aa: ASRSSGVETQY
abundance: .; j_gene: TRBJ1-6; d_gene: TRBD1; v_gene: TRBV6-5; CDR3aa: ASRTGAGDNSPLH
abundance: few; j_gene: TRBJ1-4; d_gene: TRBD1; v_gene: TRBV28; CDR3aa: ASSPGQSREKLF
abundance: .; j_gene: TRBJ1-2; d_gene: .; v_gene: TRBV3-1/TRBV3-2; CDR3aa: ASSQVTETNYGYT